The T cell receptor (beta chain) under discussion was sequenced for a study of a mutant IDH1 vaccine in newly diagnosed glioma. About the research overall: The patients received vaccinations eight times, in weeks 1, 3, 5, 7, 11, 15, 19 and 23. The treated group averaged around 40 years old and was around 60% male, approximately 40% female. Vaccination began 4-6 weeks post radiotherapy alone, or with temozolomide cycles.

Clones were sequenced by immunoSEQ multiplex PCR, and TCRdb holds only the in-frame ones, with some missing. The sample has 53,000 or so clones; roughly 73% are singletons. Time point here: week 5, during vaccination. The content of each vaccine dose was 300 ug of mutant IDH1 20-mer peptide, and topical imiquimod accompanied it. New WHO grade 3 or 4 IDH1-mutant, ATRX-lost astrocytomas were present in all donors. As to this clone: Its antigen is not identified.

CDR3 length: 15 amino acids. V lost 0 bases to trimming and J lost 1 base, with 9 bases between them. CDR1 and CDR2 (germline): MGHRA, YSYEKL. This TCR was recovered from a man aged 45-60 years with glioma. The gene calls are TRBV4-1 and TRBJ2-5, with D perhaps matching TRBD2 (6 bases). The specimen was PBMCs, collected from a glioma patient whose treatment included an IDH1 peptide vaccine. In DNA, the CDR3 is TGCGCCAGCAGCCAAGATTTGGGGGGCCAAGAGACCCAGTACTTC. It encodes CASSQDLGGQETQYF.